A selection of T cell receptor beta chains follows, all from one sample in a study of identical twins. MiXCR was run by TCRdb on the 5' RACE reads, yielding one entry per CDR3 protein. This table has around 450,000 distinct CDR3 sequences, 11% to 15% appearing once. In addition, the sample was reused for a study of yellow fever vaccine responses in identical twins.

Sequenced: CD4+ T cells sorted from blood. The receptor set was obtained from a woman between 18 and 29 years old in good health. Each CDR3 is given with its conserved first and last residue.

>TRBV20-1|TRBJ2-3
CSASDSRITDTQYF
>TRBV12-3/TRBV12-4|TRBJ2-7
CASRRDTPYEQYF
>TRBV2|TRBJ2-2
CASSETPPGELFF
>TRBV20-1|TRBJ2-7
CSAGETSGRKTASYEQYF
>TRBV28|TRBJ1-5
CASSLAPGNQPQHF
>TRBV5-1|TRBJ1-1
CASSKRVQMNTEAFF
>TRBV5-6|TRBJ2-7
CASSLYTGPPYEQYF
>TRBV29-1|TRBJ2-7
CSVEDQSTLQYF
>TRBV12-3/TRBV12-4|TRBJ2-2
CTSSPNHVREPQNTGELFF
>TRBV6-5|TRBJ2-1
CASSFSIAGVSGDEQFF
>TRBV12-3/TRBV12-4|TRBJ2-5
CASSWGAEETQYF
>TRBV6-1|TRBJ2-3
CASNEAGADTQYF
>TRBV7-2|TRBJ2-7
CASSFPSGTNREQYF
>TRBV4-3|TRBJ1-5
CASSQEAGSGQPQHF
>TRBV6-1|TRBJ2-1
CASRSGLVNEQFF
>TRBV4-3|TRBJ2-3
CASSRGTLAGIKDTQYF
>TRBV6-1|TRBJ1-4
CASTRGTGTGNEKLFF
>TRBV12-3/TRBV12-4|TRBJ2-1
CASSARLEVSNEQFF
>TRBV4-3|TRBJ2-3
CASSQDLTSGRAASTDTQYF
>TRBV7-9|TRBJ2-3
CASSLALYTQYF
>TRBV20-1|TRBJ2-2
CSASGTGGPGELFF
>TRBV29-1|TRBJ2-5
CSVDTGDETQSF
>TRBV20-1|TRBJ2-2
CSARDPRDANTGELFF
>TRBV7-2|TRBJ2-7
CASSFSDGPYEQYF
>TRBV6-5|TRBJ2-7
CASSYRDLTYEQYF
>TRBV2|TRBJ2-6
CASSGVGRGTSFSANVLTF
>TRBV24-1|TRBJ2-3
CATSDTPGDTQYF
>TRBV20-1|TRBJ2-7
CSASPRLAGGYEQYF
>TRBV20-1|TRBJ2-1
CSANLLAGDLQFF
>TRBV18|TRBJ2-7
CASSLSPGLADEQYF
>TRBV5-1|TRBJ2-6
CASSSGTGGRRVLTF
>TRBV20-1|TRBJ2-1
CSAPTLASYNEQFF
>TRBV15|TRBJ1-3
CATREGAGNTIYF
>TRBV18|TRBJ2-1
CASSPLTGGPGGEQFF
>TRBV20-1|TRBJ2-5
CSAMAGGRETQYF
>TRBV29-1|TRBJ2-4
CSVEDRPRGGKNIQYF
>TRBV7-9|TRBJ2-7
CASSLAPGKSYEQYF
>TRBV5-5|TRBJ2-7
CASSLGAGQAVYEQYF
>TRBV20-1|TRBJ2-2
CSAPNPQGHGELFF
>TRBV18|TRBJ2-3
CASSLDLTGLGTDTQYF
>TRBV20-1|TRBJ2-2
CSARVKGNTGELFF
>TRBV20-1|TRBJ2-3
CSARETKTDTQYF
>TRBV9|TRBJ2-3
CASSAPTPGLKTDTQYF
>TRBV20-1|TRBJ2-2
CSSRPWGVFANTGELFF
>TRBV12-3/TRBV12-4|TRBJ2-7
CASSPSGGKGGEQYF
>TRBV20-1|TRBJ2-7
CSASRSSGYSYEQYF
>TRBV6-2/TRBV6-3|TRBJ2-7
CASSYSPGKYEQYF
>TRBV5-1|TRBJ1-1
CASSWGGKRSTEAFF
>TRBV6-1|TRBJ2-3
CASSWVTDTQYF
>TRBV4-2|TRBJ2-7
CASSQPGTPQVEQYF
>TRBV12-3/TRBV12-4|TRBJ2-2
CACSFVGGSKPANTGELFF
>TRBV20-1|TRBJ2-6
CSASRGPPSGANVLTF